Following are 29 T cell receptor beta chains from one sample sequenced in a study of T cells after yellow fever vaccination. Using its own MiXCR run on the 5' RACE reads, TCRdb lists one record per CDR3 protein. The data show approximately 300,000 distinct CDR3 sequences, with roughly 9.4% seen just once and about a sixth held by the top ten. The sequencing here drew on PBMCs, taken on the day of the first yellow fever vaccination. Receptor source: a man between 18 and 29 years old who received the YFV17D yellow fever vaccine.

This clonotype was recorded a few times. The genes are TRBV28 and TRBJ2-5; TRBD2 aligns across 10 bases. J was trimmed by 2 bases and V by 5 bases; bases with no gene match: 5. Germline assignment: CDR1 MDHEN and CDR2 SYDVKM. The CDR3 is made up of 15 amino acids. CDR3 nucleotide sequence: TGTGCCAGCAGTGGACTAGCGGCAGCTCAAGAGACCCAGTACTTC. This translates into CASSGLAAAQETQYF.

This clonotype was detected many times. The chain carries TRBV20-1 and TRBJ1-4; the match to TRBD1 covers 7 bases. J was trimmed by 0 bases and V by 4 bases; bases with no gene match: 5. CDR1 is DFQATT and CDR2 is SNEGSKA in the germline V gene (reference sequence). The CDR3 totals 15 residues. The CDR3 DNA reads TGCAGTGCTAACCGACAGGGATCAACTAATGAAAAACTGTTTTTT. Its protein product is CSANRQGSTNEKLFF.

This clonotype was detected only a few times. The chain links TRBV2 to TRBJ1-4; 8 nucleotides agree with TRBD1. The ends lost 5 bases at V and 2 bases at J; junction bases unmatched: 4. The CDR3 has 15 residues. Germline CDR1 SNHLY, CDR2 FYNNEI. CDR3 sequence: CASSRGQVTNEKLFF. In DNA form, the CDR3 reads TGTGCCAGCAGTCGGGGACAGGTTACTAATGAAAAACTGTTTTTT.

This clonotype came up many times. This chain uses TRBV7-9 with TRBJ2-1, with D possibly being TRBD1 (5 bases). V was pared by 2 bases and J by 2 bases, with 10 bases between. CDR1 and CDR2 from the germline V gene are SEHNR and FQNEAQ (reference sequence). The CDR3 has 15 amino acids. CDR3 sequence reads: CASSLQGVTYNEQFF. As DNA, the CDR3 is TGTGCCAGCAGCTTACAGGGTGTAACCTACAATGAGCAGTTCTTC.

This clonotype has just a few counts. The CDR3 is CASSFYSGELFF. The CDR3, as DNA: TGTGCCAGCAGCTTTTATAGCGGGGAGCTGTTTTTT. This sequence joins TRBV7-2 and TRBJ2-2; D is unresolved. The CDR3 has 12 residues. Looked up from germline, CDR1 is SGHTA and CDR2 is FQGNSA. V gave up 3 bases and J gave up 7 bases, with 6 bases separating them.

The V and J genes are TRBV6-1 and TRBJ2-7; D not resolved. The CDR3 is 14 amino acids. Germline assignment: CDR1 MNHNS and CDR2 SASEGT. V was pared by 2 bases and J by 2 bases, with 10 bases between. The CDR3 DNA follows: TGTGCCAGCAGTGAATTCCGAACACCCTACGAGCAGTACTTC. Protein product: CASSEFRTPYEQYF.

This clonotype appeared many times. The gene calls are TRBV4-3 and TRBJ2-3, with TRBD2 identical over 7 bases. Germline CDR1 is LGHNA and CDR2 is YSLEER. The CDR3 is 16 residues long. The ends lost 0 bases at V and 3 bases at J; junction bases unmatched: 6. Here the CDR3 reads CASSQDSGGGTDTQYF. The CDR3 nucleotides are TGCGCCAGCAGCCAAGATTCCGGCGGGGGAACAGATACGCAGTATTTT.

This clonotype was observed a handful of times. V and J are TRBV7-2 and TRBJ1-1; TRBD1 agrees at 7 bases. There are 14 residues in the CDR3. V lost 5 bases and J lost 10; bases outside the gene matches: 13. Per germline, CDR1 SGHTA and CDR2 FQGNSA. CDR3 DNA: TGTGCCAGCAGCCTTGAGACAGGGCGAAATGGAGCTTTCTTT. This sequence encodes CASSLETGRNGAFF. The full variable domain, with the rest looked up from reference TRBV7-2 and TRBJ1-1, is GAGVSQSPSNKVTEKGKDVELRCDPISGHTALYWYRQSLGQGLEFLIYFQGNSAPDKSGLPSDRFSAERTGGSVSTLTIQRTQQEDSAVYLCASSLETGRNGAFFGQGTRLTVV.

This clonotype was recorded a few times. This chain uses TRBV19 with TRBJ2-6, with 7 bases fitting TRBD2. The J segment lost 3 bases and the V segment lost 6 bases, leaving 2 bases of the junction unmatched. CDR1 is LNHDA, CDR2 SQIVND, per germline (reference sequence). The CDR3 consists of 14 residues. The DNA of the CDR3 is TGTGCCAGTAGCAGCGGGGATGGGGCCAACGTCCTGACTTTC. Its translation: CASSSGDGANVLTF.

This clonotype was detected many times. The V gene is TRBV18, the J gene TRBJ2-1; no firm D call. There are 12 residues in the CDR3. Trimming pared 2 bases from V and 10 bases from J, leaving 9 bases between. Germline assignment: CDR1 KGHSH and CDR2 LQKENI. The DNA for the CDR3 is TGTGCCAGCTCACCAGGACGGCGGGAGCAGTTCTTC. It encodes CASSPGRREQFF. The full variable domain, completed using reference TRBV18 and TRBJ2-1, is NAGVMQNPRHLVRRRGQEARLRCSPMKGHSHVYWYRQLPEEGLKFMVYLQKENIIDESGMPKERFSAEFPKEGPSILRIQQVVRGDSAAYFCASSPGRREQFFGPGTRLTVL.

There are many counts of this clonotype. The chain combines TRBV6-2 or TRBV6-3 with TRBJ1-2; the match to TRBD1 covers 7 bases. CDR3 length equals 16 residues. V gave up 0 bases and J gave up 2 bases; unmatched junction bases: 6. The germline V gene has CDR1 MNHEY and CDR2 SVGEGT. CDR3 nucleotides: TGTGCCAGCAGTTACTCGGGGACAGCACGAAACTATGGCTACACCTTC. This sequence encodes CASSYSGTARNYGYTF.

V gene TRBV6-5 combines with J gene TRBJ1-2, with D possibly being TRBD1 (5 bases). Germline assignment: CDR1 MNHEY and CDR2 SVGAGI. CDR3 size: 14 residues. V lost 0 bases to trimming and J lost 7 bases, with 12 bases between them. In DNA form, the CDR3 reads TGTGCCAGCAGTTACTCGAGGGCGGGGCCTGGCTACACCTTC. It encodes CASSYSRAGPGYTF.

This clonotype was detected only a few times. V usage is TRBV6-2 or TRBV6-3 and J usage is TRBJ1-6; 7 positions agree with TRBD1. V lost 5 bases and J lost 10; bases outside the gene matches: 11. This CDR3 contains 15 residues. The germline CDR1 and CDR2 sequences are MNHEY and SVGEGT. Written as DNA, the CDR3 is TGTGCCAGCAGTCCGACGACAGGGACAAGGTCACCCCTCCACTTT. Translated, it gives CASSPTTGTRSPLHF.

This rearrangement joins TRBV7-2 to TRBJ2-1, with TRBD1 as a possible D gene (5 bases). CDR3 length equals 13 residues. The germline CDR1 and CDR2 sequences are SGHTA and FQGNSA. V was pared by 0 bases and J by 10 bases, with 10 bases between. The CDR3 protein is CASSLARVREQFF. Written as DNA, the CDR3 is TGTGCCAGCAGCTTAGCCAGGGTGAGGGAGCAGTTCTTC.

The table lists this clonotype with a few counts. The chain has TRBV30 and TRBJ1-1, with D unresolved. The CDR3 covers 12 residues. V lost 3 bases to trimming and J lost 1 base, with 6 bases between them. Looked up from germline, CDR1 is GTSNPN and CDR2 is SVGIG (reference sequence). CDR3: CAWSWGNTEAFF. CDR3 DNA: TGTGCCTGGAGCTGGGGGAACACTGAAGCTTTCTTT.

The chain employs TRBV6-5 and TRBJ1-6, with TRBD1 identical over 9 bases. With 2 bases clipped from V and 11 bases from J, the junction kept 4 bases outside the gene matches. CDR1 MNHEY and CDR2 SVGAGI come from the germline V gene. The CDR3 has 14 amino acids. As DNA, the CDR3 is TGTGCCAGCAGTTACGACGGGACAGGGACACCCCTCCACTTT. Its protein is CASSYDGTGTPLHF.

This clonotype was detected ten times or more. The DNA for the CDR3 is TGCGCCAGCAGCTCCGGGGGGACAGGAACAATCAACTATGGCTACACCTTC. It yields the protein CASSSGGTGTINYGYTF. The chain employs TRBV5-1 and TRBJ1-2; 8 nucleotides agree with TRBD1. With V trimmed by 3 bases and J by 2 bases, 12 bases remained unmatched. The CDR3 runs 17 residues. Germline V gene lookup returns CDR1 SGHRS and CDR2 YFSETQ.

This clonotype has ten or more counts. Written as DNA, the CDR3 is TGCAGCGTTGAACTGGGATCTGGAAACACCATATATTTT. This translates into CSVELGSGNTIYF. This chain uses TRBV29-1 with TRBJ1-3; D gene ambiguous. Germline CDR1 is SQVTM and CDR2 is ANQGSEA. The CDR3 totals 13 residues. V gave up 2 bases and J gave up 1 base, with 6 bases separating them.

This clonotype was detected many times. The J gene is TRBJ1-1, the V gene TRBV7-9; unclear D gene. Germline CDR1 is SEHNR and CDR2 is FQNEAQ (reference sequence). This CDR3 is built from 14 residues. V was pared by 5 bases and J by 1 base, with 11 bases between. The CDR3 reads CASSPTPSNTEAFF. CDR3 in DNA: TGTGCCAGCAGCCCTACCCCCTCGAACACTGAAGCTTTCTTT.

Only a few counts were recorded for this clonotype. The chain links TRBV2 to TRBJ2-2, with D hard to call. The CDR3 runs to 13 residues. The germline V gene has CDR1 SNHLY and CDR2 FYNNEI. V dropped 2 bases and J dropped 6 bases, with 7 bases sitting between them. CDR3 in amino acids: CASSEHQAGELFF. In DNA, the CDR3 is TGTGCCAGCAGTGAACACCAGGCCGGGGAGCTGTTTTTT. The full variable domain, with the rest looked up from reference TRBV2 and TRBJ2-2, is EPEVTQTPSHQVTQMGQEVILRCVPISNHLYFYWYRQILGQKVEFLVSFYNNEISEKSEIFDDQFSVERPDGSNFTLKIRSTKLEDSAMYFCASSEHQAGELFFGEGSRLTVL.

CDR3 region: CASSIGQQPNEKLFF. The CDR3 DNA reads as TGTGCCAGTAGTATAGGGCAGCAGCCTAATGAAAAACTGTTTTTT. J is TRBJ1-4 and V is TRBV19; D is undetermined. The CDR3 is 15 residues long. Trimming cost V 1 base and J 3 bases, with 9 bases left between them. Germline V gives CDR1 LNHDA, CDR2 SQIVND (reference sequence). Using reference TRBV19 and TRBJ1-4 for the parts outside the CDR3, the full variable domain is DGGITQSPKYLFRKEGQNVTLSCEQNLNHDAMYWYRQDPGQGLRLIYYSQIVNDFQKGDIAEGYSVSREKKESFPLTVTSAQKNPTAFYLCASSIGQQPNEKLFFGSGTQLSVL.

Only a few counts were recorded for this clonotype. V usage is TRBV5-6 and J usage is TRBJ2-3, with 11 nucleotides matching TRBD2. Germline CDR1 and CDR2: SGHDT and YYEEEE. The CDR3 sequence is 17 residues long. V gave up 1 base and J gave up 5 bases; unmatched junction bases: 9. CDR3 sequence: CASSLWASGGYGDTQYF. For the CDR3, the DNA is TGTGCCAGCAGCTTGTGGGCTAGCGGGGGGTACGGAGATACGCAGTATTTT.

This clonotype appeared a few times. The junction departs from germline at one end; a sequencing error may be responsible. The chain links TRBV5-1 to TRBJ1-2; 8 bases are shared with TRBD1. The CDR3 length is 13 residues. Germline CDR1 and CDR2: SGHRS and YFSETQ. The CDR3 DNA is TGCGCCAGCAGGTTGGGACAGGAAGATGGCTACACCTTC. This encodes CASRLGQEDGYTF.

This clonotype was detected only once. The chain joins TRBV9 to TRBJ1-1; D perhaps matches TRBD1 (5 bases). Germline V gene data show CDR1 as SGDLS and CDR2 as YYNGEE. The CDR3 has 12 amino acids. Trimming took off 0 bases at V and 10 bases at J, with 10 bases between the two ends. CDR3 region: CASSVERGRAFF. The CDR3 DNA sequence: TGTGCCAGCAGCGTAGAAAGGGGTCGAGCTTTCTTT.

The rearrangement links TRBV12-3 or TRBV12-4 to TRBJ2-2, with D possibly TRBD1 on 6 matching bases. With 7 bases removed from V and 9 bases from J, the gap between germline ends came to 30 bases. The CDR3 is made up of 18 amino acids. The DNA for the CDR3 is TGTGCCAGCACCTCCCCCTTATTGTTGCCAGGGGCGAGCCGGGAGCTGTTTTTT. The encoded protein is CASTSPLLLPGASRELFF.

This clonotype was detected a few times. The CDR3 DNA follows: TGTGCCAGCAGCTTTGGAGCAGGGGGCGTCGATGAGCAGTTCTTC. The encoded protein is CASSFGAGGVDEQFF. V gene TRBV7-9 combines with J gene TRBJ2-1; 8 bases agree with TRBD1. Germline V gene sequence: CDR1 SEHNR, CDR2 FQNEAQ (reference sequence). The V segment lost 3 bases and the J segment 8 bases; nucleotides outside the gene matches: 9. This CDR3 is 15 amino acids long. The variable domain in full, with the rest retrieved from reference TRBV7-9 and TRBJ2-1, is DTGVSQNPRHKITKRGQNVTFRCDPISEHNRLYWYRQTLGQGPEFLTYFQNEAQLEKSRLLSDRFSAERPKGSFSTLEIQRTEQGDSAMYLCASSFGAGGVDEQFFGPGTRLTVL.

The chain is built from TRBV20-1 and TRBJ2-1; D is perhaps TRBD1 or TRBD2 (5 bases each). CDR3 length equals 15 residues. CDR1 is DFQATT and CDR2 is SNEGSKA in the germline V gene (reference sequence). Trimming pared 2 bases from V and 8 bases from J, leaving 19 bases between. CDR3 region: CSARRLGELVHEQFF. For the CDR3, the DNA is TGCAGTGCTAGACGCCTAGGGGAACTAGTGCATGAGCAGTTCTTC.

This clonotype was observed many times. The chain's CDR3 is CSAAGEGDEQFF. DNA for the CDR3: TGCAGTGCTGCCGGAGAGGGTGATGAGCAGTTCTTC. J is TRBJ2-1 and V is TRBV20-1, with D possibly matching TRBD2 (5 bases). This CDR3 is built from 12 residues. The germline gives CDR1 DFQATT, CDR2 SNEGSKA (reference sequence). Trimming cost V 5 bases and J 8 bases, with 13 bases left between them.

The chain is built from TRBV7-2 and TRBJ1-2; TRBD1 agrees at 7 bases. Germline V lookup: CDR1 SGHTA, CDR2 FQGNSA. CDR3 length: 17 residues. With V trimmed by 4 bases and J by 4 bases, 15 bases remained unmatched. The CDR3 DNA is TGTGCCAGCAGCTCGCGAAAAATGACAGGGCAACTCTATGGCTACACCTTC. Translating gives CASSSRKMTGQLYGYTF.